This T cell receptor beta chain appears in the sequencing data of a study of blood T cell repertoires in COVID-19. About the study: COVID-19 samples from acute and convalescent phases originated in the United States, Italy and Spain. From T cells, B-cell-depleted T cells, or PBMCs came the material, which was cDNA or gDNA.

Enrolment of Seattle patients took place during active infection, and they were followed longitudinally. Authors' processing steps: Amplification with reference gene primers provided the estimates of nucleated cell counts. Some clones are missing from TCRdb's copy, which holds only in-frame ones; the method was immunoSEQ multiplex PCR. V and J calls plus clone size are reproduced from that table; the DNA served to infer D and trimming. The sample gives approximately 180,000 clones, approximately 80% of which show up once; 6% to 7% is in the top ten. The CDR3 has 15 residues. Germline lookup yields CDR1 MNHEY and CDR2 SVGAGI. Unmatched junction bases numbered 8, after V lost 8 bases and J lost 3 bases.

Specimen: peripheral blood. V is TRBV6-5 and J is TRBJ2-3, with 10 bases fitting TRBD2. This sequence originates from a woman in her thirties or forties with COVID-19, enrolled during active disease. The DNA of the CDR3 is TGTGCCAGCGGGGAAAGCGGGAGGGGGACAGATACGCAGTATTTT. Amino acids: CASGESGRGTDTQYF.